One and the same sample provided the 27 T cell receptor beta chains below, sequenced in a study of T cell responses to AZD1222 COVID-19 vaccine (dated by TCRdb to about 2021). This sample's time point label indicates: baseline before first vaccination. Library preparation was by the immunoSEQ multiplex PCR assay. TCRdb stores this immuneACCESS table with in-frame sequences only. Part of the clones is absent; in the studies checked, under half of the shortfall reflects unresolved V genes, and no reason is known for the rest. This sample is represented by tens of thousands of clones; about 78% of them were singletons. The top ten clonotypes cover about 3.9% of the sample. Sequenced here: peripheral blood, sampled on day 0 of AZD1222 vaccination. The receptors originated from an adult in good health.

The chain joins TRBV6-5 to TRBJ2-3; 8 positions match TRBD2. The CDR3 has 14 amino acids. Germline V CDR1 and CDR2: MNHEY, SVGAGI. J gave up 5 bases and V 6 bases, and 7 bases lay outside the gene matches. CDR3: CASSIAGGGDTQYF. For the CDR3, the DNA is TGTGCCAGCAGCATCGCGGGGGGAGGAGATACGCAGTATTTT.

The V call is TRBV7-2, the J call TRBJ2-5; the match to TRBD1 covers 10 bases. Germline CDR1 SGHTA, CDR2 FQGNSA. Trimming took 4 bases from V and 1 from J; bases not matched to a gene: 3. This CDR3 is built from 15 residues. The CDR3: CASSSGQGIQETQYF. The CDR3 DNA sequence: TGTGCCAGCAGCTCGGGACAGGGGATCCAAGAGACCCAGTACTTC.

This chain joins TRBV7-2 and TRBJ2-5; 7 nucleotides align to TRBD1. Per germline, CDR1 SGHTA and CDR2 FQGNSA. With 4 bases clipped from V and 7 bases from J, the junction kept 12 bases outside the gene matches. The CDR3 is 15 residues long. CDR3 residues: CASSSGQAGGGTQYF. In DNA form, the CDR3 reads TGTGCCAGCAGCTCCGGACAGGCCGGAGGTGGGACCCAGTACTTC. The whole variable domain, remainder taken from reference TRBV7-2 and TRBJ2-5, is GAGVSQSPSNKVTEKGKDVELRCDPISGHTALYWYRQSLGQGLEFLIYFQGNSAPDKSGLPSDRFSAERTGGSVSTLTIQRTQQEDSAVYLCASSSGQAGGGTQYFGPGTRLLVL.

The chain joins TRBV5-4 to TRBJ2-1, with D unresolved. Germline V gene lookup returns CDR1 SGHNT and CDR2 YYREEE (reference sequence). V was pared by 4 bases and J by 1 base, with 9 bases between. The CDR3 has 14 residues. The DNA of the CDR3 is TGTGCCAGCAGCGCCAGTGGGTCCTACAATGAGCAGTTCTTC. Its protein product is CASSASGSYNEQFF.

CDR3: CASSLASSTDTQYF. DNA for the CDR3: TGTGCCAGCAGTTTAGCCTCAAGCACAGATACGCAGTATTTT. V gene TRBV27 combines with J gene TRBJ2-3, with D uncertain. Germline V gene lookup returns CDR1 MNHEY and CDR2 SMNVEV (reference sequence). The CDR3 covers 14 residues. The V and J ends lost 2 bases and 0 bases respectively, with 6 bases between them.

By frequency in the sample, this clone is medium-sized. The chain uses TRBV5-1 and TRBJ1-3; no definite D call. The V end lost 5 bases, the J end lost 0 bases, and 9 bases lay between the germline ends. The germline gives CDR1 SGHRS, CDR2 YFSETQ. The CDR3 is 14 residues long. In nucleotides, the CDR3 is TGCGCCAGCAGGGAAGGAAACTCTGGAAACACCATATATTTT. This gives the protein CASREGNSGNTIYF.

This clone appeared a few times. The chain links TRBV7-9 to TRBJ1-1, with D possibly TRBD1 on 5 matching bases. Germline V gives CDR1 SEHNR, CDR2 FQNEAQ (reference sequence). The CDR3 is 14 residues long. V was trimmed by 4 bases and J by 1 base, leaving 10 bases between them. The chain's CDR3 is CASSYDSQNTEAFF. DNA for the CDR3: TGTGCCAGCAGCTACGACAGTCAGAACACTGAAGCTTTCTTT.

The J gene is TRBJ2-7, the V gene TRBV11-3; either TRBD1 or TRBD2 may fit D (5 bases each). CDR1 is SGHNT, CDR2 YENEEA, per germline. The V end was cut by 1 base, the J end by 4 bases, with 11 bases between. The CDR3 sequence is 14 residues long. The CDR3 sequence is CASSLASGRYEQYF. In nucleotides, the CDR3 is TGTGCCAGCAGCTTAGCCTCGGGACGGTACGAGCAGTACTTC. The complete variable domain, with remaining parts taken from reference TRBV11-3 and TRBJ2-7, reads EAGVVQSPRYKIIEKKQPVAFWCNPISGHNTLYWYLQNLGQGPELLIRYENEEAVDDSQLPKDRFSAERLKGVDSTLKIQPAELGDSAVYLCASSLASGRYEQYFGPGTRLTVT.

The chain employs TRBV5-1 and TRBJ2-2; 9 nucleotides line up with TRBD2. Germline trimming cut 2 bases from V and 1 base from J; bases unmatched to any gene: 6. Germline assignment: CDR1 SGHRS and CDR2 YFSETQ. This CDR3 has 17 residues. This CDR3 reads CASSFLAGMGNTGELFF. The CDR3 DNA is TGCGCCAGCAGCTTCCTAGCGGGGATGGGGAACACCGGGGAGCTGTTTTTT.

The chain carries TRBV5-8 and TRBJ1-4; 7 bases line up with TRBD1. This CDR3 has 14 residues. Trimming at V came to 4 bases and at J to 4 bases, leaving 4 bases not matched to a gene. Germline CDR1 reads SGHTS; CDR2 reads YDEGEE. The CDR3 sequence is CASSRRQGNEKLFF. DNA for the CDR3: TGTGCCAGCAGCCGGAGACAGGGTAATGAAAAACTGTTTTTT.

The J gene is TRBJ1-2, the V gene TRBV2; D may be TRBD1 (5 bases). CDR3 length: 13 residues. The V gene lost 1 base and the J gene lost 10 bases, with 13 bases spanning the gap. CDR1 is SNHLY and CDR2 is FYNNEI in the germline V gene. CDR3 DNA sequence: TGTGCCAGCAGTGAAGATCAGGGAGCATCCTACACCTTC. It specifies CASSEDQGASYTF.

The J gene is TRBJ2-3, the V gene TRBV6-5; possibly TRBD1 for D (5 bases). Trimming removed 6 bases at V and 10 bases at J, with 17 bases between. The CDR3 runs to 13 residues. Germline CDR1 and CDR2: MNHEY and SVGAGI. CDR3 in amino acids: CASRPGSGAAQYF. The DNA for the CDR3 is TGTGCCAGCAGACCCGGTTCTGGGGCGGCGCAGTATTTT.

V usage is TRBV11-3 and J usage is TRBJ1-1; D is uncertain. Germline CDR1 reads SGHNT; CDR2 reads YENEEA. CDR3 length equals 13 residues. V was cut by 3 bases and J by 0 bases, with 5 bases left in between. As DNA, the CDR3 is TGTGCCAGCAGCTTTTCTATGAACACTGAAGCTTTCTTT. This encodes CASSFSMNTEAFF. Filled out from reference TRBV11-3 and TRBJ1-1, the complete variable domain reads EAGVVQSPRYKIIEKKQPVAFWCNPISGHNTLYWYLQNLGQGPELLIRYENEEAVDDSQLPKDRFSAERLKGVDSTLKIQPAELGDSAVYLCASSFSMNTEAFFGQGTRLTVV.

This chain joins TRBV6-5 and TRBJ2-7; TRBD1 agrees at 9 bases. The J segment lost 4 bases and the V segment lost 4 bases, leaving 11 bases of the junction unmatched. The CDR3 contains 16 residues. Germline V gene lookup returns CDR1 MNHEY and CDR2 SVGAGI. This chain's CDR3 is CASSFNRGPRGYEQYF. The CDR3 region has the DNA TGTGCCAGCAGTTTCAACAGGGGGCCACGCGGATACGAGCAGTACTTC.

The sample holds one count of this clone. The CDR3 sequence is CASSKSPGQGSGELFF. DNA of the CDR3: TGTGCCAGTAGTAAATCTCCGGGACAGGGGTCCGGGGAGCTGTTTTTT. The chain links TRBV19 to TRBJ2-2, with TRBD1 identical over 10 bases. The V gene end was trimmed by 4 bases and the J gene end by 6 bases; junction bases not matched to a gene: 8. The CDR3 length is 16 residues. Germline V gene data show CDR1 as LNHDA and CDR2 as SQIVND (reference sequence).

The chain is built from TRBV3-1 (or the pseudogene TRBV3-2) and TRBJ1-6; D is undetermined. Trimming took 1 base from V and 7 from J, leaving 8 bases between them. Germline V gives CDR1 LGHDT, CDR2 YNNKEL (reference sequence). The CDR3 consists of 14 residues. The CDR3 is CASSQVPGNSPLHF. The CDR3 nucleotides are TGTGCCAGCAGCCAAGTCCCCGGAAATTCACCCCTCCACTTT.

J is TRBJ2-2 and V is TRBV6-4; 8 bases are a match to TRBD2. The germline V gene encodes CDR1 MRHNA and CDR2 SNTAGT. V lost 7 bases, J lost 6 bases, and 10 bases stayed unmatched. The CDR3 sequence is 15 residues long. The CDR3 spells CASNLPQGLAGELFF. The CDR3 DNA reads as TGTGCCAGCAATCTGCCGCAGGGACTAGCCGGGGAGCTGTTTTTT.

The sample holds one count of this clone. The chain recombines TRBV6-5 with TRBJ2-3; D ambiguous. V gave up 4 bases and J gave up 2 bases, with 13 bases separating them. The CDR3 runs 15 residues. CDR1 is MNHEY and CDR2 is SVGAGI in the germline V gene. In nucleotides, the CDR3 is TGTGCCAGCAGTTTTCGACTGGAAACCACAGATACGCAGTATTTT. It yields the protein CASSFRLETTDTQYF.

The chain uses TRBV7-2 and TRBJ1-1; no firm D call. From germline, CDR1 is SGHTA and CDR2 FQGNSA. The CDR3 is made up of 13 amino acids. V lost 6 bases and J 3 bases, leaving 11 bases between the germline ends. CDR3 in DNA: TGTGCCAGCAGAGACCTAGGCGACACTGAAGCTTTCTTT. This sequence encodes CASRDLGDTEAFF.

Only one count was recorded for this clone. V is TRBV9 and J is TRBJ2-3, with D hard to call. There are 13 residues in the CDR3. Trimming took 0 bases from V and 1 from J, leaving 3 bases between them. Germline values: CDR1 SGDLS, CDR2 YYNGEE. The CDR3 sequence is CASSVEGTDTQYF. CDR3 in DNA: TGTGCCAGCAGCGTAGAAGGCACAGATACGCAGTATTTT.

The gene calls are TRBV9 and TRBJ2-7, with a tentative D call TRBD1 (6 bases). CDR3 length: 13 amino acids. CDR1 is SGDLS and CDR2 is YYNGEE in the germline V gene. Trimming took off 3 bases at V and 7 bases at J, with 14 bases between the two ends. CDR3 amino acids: CASSGDIGFEQYF. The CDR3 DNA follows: TGTGCCAGCAGCGGGGACATTGGCTTTGAGCAGTACTTC.

The CDR3 DNA sequence: TGTGCCAGCGGAACGGGCCCCACTAGCACAGATACGCAGTATTTT. It yields the protein CASGTGPTSTDTQYF. J is TRBJ2-3 and V is TRBV7-2, with D unresolved. The CDR3 has 15 residues. V lost 8 bases to trimming and J lost 0 bases, with 15 bases between them. Germline CDR1 reads SGHTA; CDR2 reads FQGNSA.

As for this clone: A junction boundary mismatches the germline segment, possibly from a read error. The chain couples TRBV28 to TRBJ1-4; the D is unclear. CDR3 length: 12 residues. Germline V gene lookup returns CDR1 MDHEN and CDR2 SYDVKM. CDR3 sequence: CASSLGGYSIDF. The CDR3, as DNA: TGTGCCAGCAGTTTAGGAGGGTACTCGATCGATTTT.

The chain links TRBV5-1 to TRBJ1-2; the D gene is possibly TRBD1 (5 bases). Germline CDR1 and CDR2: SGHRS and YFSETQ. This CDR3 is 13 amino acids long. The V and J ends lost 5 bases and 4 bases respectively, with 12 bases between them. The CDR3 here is CASRGDLPYGYTF. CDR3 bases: TGCGCCAGCAGAGGGGACCTACCCTATGGCTACACCTTC.

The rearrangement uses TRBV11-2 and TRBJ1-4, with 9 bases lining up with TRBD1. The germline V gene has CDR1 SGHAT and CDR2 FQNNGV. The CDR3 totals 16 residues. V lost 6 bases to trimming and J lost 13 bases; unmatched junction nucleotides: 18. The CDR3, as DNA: TGTGCCAGCAGTTCACCCACCGGGACAGGGCCTATCGGACTGTTTTTT. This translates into CASSSPTGTGPIGLFF.

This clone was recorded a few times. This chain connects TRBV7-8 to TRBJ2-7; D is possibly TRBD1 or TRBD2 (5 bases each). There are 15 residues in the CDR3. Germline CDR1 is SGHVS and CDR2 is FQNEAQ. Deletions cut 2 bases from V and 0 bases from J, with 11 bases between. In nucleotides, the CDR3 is TGTGCCAGCAGCTTATTTCAGGGACCCTCCTACGAGCAGTACTTC. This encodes CASSLFQGPSYEQYF.

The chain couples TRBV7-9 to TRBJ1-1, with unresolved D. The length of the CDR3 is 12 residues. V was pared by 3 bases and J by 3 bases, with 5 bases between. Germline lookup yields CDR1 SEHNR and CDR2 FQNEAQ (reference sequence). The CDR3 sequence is CASSFQDTEAFF. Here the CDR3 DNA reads TGTGCCAGCAGCTTCCAGGACACTGAAGCTTTCTTT.